Listed below are T cell receptor beta chains from one sample, sequenced in a study of cytotoxic CD8 clonotypes in ibrutinib-treated CLL. Generated by immunoSEQ multiplex PCR, the TCRdb table keeps only in-frame clones and is missing some. This table has around 310,000 clones, roughly 80% appearing once. The material sequenced was PBMCs, taken before ibrutinib treatment. All receptors come from a human donor with chronic lymphocytic leukemia. The CDR3 runs from the conserved cysteine through the conserved F or W.

j_call,v_call,cdr3_aa
TRBJ1-1,TRBV28,CASSLSTETTEAFF
TRBJ2-7,TRBV28,CASSFVSYEQYF
TRBJ2-1,TRBV27,CASRPQGSSYNEQFF
TRBJ2-7,TRBV4-2,CASSQEYGRSQSEQYF
TRBJ2-5,TRBV7-9,CASSLGPQETQYF
TRBJ2-7,TRBV6-5,CASSYSTGWYEQYF
TRBJ2-6,TRBV2,CASSAPSGANVLTF
TRBJ2-5,TRBV5-1,CASSRRVGNQETQYF
TRBJ2-5,TRBV4-3,CASSQDWGPGLAGGLGETQYF
TRBJ1-1,TRBV29-1,CSVEQGVAEAFF
TRBJ2-7,TRBV19,CASSKQQGLGSYEQYF
TRBJ2-5,TRBV5-1,CASSLSDRGRETQYF
TRBJ2-1,TRBV9,CASSPRYNEQFF
TRBJ1-1,TRBV4-2,CASSLDNTEAFF
TRBJ2-4,TRBV6-1,CASSEGSFTGTGGGNIQYF
TRBJ2-1,TRBV6-1,CASSGIGLAGDNEQFF
TRBJ2-1,TRBV28,CASSFEYEQFF
TRBJ2-7,TRBV11-2,CASSLRSSSYEQYF
TRBJ2-1,TRBV4-3,CASSQDLPRLAGSYNEQFF
TRBJ2-7,TRBV6-5,CASSLWINSYEQYF
TRBJ2-5,TRBV27,CASSFGYRDQTQYF